Listed below are T cell receptor beta chains from one sample, sequenced in a study of immune characterization of retroperitoneal liposarcoma. TCRdb processed the PCR reads anew with MiXCR; each CDR3 protein has one entry. Among approximately 7,100 distinct CDR3 sequences listed, about 26% were seen once. Sample: tumor tissue. These receptors were obtained from a female donor with retroperitoneal liposarcoma. CDR3s include the opening cysteine and the closing phenylalanine or tryptophan.

TRBV11-2,TRBJ2-3,CASSLPTDTQYF
TRBV6-4,TRBJ2-1,CASRKAGAGDEQFF
TRBV6-6,TRBJ2-2,CASSNRDGLSGELFF
TRBV6-1,TRBJ2-3,CASSEASGGFTDTQYF
TRBV6-4,TRBJ2-3,CASSDSETGGTDTQYF
TRBV10-3,TRBJ2-1,CAISETYGLAGKNNEQFF
TRBV11-2,TRBJ2-1,CASSLLQGNEQFF
TRBV11-2,TRBJ2-1,CASSPGTVIEQFF
TRBV24-1,TRBJ2-7,CATSEDSGGIRQYF
TRBV6-4,TRBJ2-1,CASSDTPGQGAGEQFF
TRBV6-5,TRBJ2-2,CASSYTSGTRAVTGELFF
TRBV6-1,.,CASSDGLTGDHEQYF
TRBV7-8,TRBJ2-3,CASSLGGAGATDTQYF
TRBV7-2,TRBJ2-7,CASSLGFGSEQYF
TRBV12-3/TRBV12-4,.,CASSPQSGFYEQYF
TRBV6-1,TRBJ2-1,CASSDPDDRFSSYNEQFF
TRBV6-1,TRBJ2-1,CASSQTGRSYNEQFF